Listed here is a single TCR beta chain. Its antigen is not known. These data are taken from a study of response to subunit inactivated influenza vaccine. This CDR3 has 16 amino acids. Germline V gene sequence: CDR1 SGHRS, CDR2 YFSETQ. Trimming at V came to 2 bases and at J to 0 bases, leaving 2 bases not matched to a gene. TCRdb fed the RT-PCR reads into MiXCR, producing one record per CDR3 protein. The sample holds roughly 520,000 distinct CDR3 sequences, roughly 23% seen once. Broader study findings: With each seasonal influenza vaccination, the authors suggested, few new T cells are recruited.

This TCR was sampled from a middle-aged man who received an inactivated influenza vaccine. The V gene is TRBV5-1, the J gene TRBJ2-2, with 9 bases aligning to TRBD2. This sample comprised CD4+ T cells sorted from PBMCs, obtained about 5 days after vaccination. The CDR3 DNA sequence: TGCGCCAGCAGCTTTAGCGGGGGACCGAACACCGGGGAGCTGTTTTTT. Encoded protein: CASSFSGGPNTGELFF.